This T cell receptor (beta chain) was identified in a study of blood T cell repertoires in COVID-19. The trim removed 2 bases at V and 2 bases at J, leaving 10 bases unmatched. CDR1 is MGHRA, CDR2 YSYEKL, per germline. This CDR3 has 18 residues. Data came from immunoSEQ multiplex PCR; TCRdb stores just in-frame clones and leaves some out. The sample includes over 120,000 clones, about 80% of them seen just once. The receptor comes from a woman aged 55-69 years with acute or convalescent COVID-19. The sequencing input was peripheral blood. This sequence joins TRBV4-1 and TRBJ2-3; TRBD2 agrees at 10 bases. CDR3 protein: CASSQRGSGRGHTDTQYF. For the CDR3, the DNA is TGCGCCAGCAGCCAAAGGGGGAGCGGGAGGGGTCACACAGATACGCAGTATTTT.